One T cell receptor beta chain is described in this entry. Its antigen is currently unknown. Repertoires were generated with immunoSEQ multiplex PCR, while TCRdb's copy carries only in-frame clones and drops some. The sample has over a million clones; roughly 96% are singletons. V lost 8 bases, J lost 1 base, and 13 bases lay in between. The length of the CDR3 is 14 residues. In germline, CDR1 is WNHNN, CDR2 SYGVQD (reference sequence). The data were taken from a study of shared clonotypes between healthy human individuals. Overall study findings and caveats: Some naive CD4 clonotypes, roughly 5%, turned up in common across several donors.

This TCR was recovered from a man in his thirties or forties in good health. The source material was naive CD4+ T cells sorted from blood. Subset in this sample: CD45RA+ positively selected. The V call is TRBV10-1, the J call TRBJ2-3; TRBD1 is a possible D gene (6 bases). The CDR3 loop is CASSGQLRTDTQYF. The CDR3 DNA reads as TGCGCCAGCTCCGGACAGCTCCGCACAGATACGCAGTATTTT.